Each of the 9 T cell receptor beta chains below was sequenced from the same sample in a study of T-cell reconstitution after alpha-beta-depleted transplantation in children. This sample's TCRbeta library carried unique molecular identifier barcodes. Each CDR3 protein is one row after TCRdb ran MiXCR on the PCR reads. The sample has about 980,000 distinct CDR3 sequences, roughly 29% seen once; the top ten hold about 28%. The material was PBMCs, mostly from graft donor cells, obtained 360 days after TCRalphabeta/CD19-depleted stem cell transplant. The receptors were gathered from a boy under two years old who had a stem cell transplant for SCID, so the T cells may come from the graft donor.

The gene calls are TRBV6-1 and TRBJ1-3; no definite D call. This CDR3 spans 16 amino acids. The ends were cut back, 8 bases at V and 1 base at J, with 18 bases in the middle. Germline loops: CDR1 MNHNS, CDR2 SASEGT. CDR3 sequence: CASGVSPQLSGNTIYF. DNA of the CDR3: TGTGCCAGCGGGGTATCCCCTCAACTTTCTGGAAACACCATATATTTT.

J is TRBJ2-3 and V is TRBV7-9, with D perhaps TRBD1 or TRBD2 (6 bases each). Between the trimmed V and J ends, which lost 4 bases and 1 base, there was a span of 18 bases. CDR3 size: 17 residues. Germline assignment: CDR1 SEHNR and CDR2 FQNEAQ (reference sequence). CDR3 DNA: TGTGCCAGCAGCTGGGACAACGGGGGCCGGGGCACAGATACGCAGTATTTT. It yields the protein CASSWDNGGRGTDTQYF.

The chain is built from TRBV28 and TRBJ2-5, with D uncertain. The CDR3 sequence is 15 residues long. CDR1 is MDHEN, CDR2 SYDVKM, per germline. Deletions cut 5 bases from V and 5 bases from J, with 18 bases between. CDR3 coding DNA: TGTGCCAGCAGTGGTCAGGAGACACCACAGGAGACCCAGTACTTC. Its translation: CASSGQETPQETQYF.

J is TRBJ1-2 and V is TRBV4-1; D is undetermined. This CDR3 spans 15 amino acids. V was shortened by 1 base and J by 6 bases, with 15 bases between the two germline ends. The germline V gene has CDR1 MGHRA and CDR2 YSYEKL. CDR3 sequence reads: CASSQVYKGFDGYTF. The CDR3 DNA follows: TGCGCCAGCAGCCAAGTGTACAAAGGTTTTGATGGCTACACCTTC.

The rearrangement joins TRBV4-2 to TRBJ1-1, with TRBD1 as a possible D gene (6 bases). CDR1 LGHNA and CDR2 YNFKEQ come from the germline V gene. Deletions cut 0 bases from V and 0 bases from J, with 14 bases between. The CDR3 has 17 residues. CDR3 residues: CASSQDGRTGMNTEAFF. In DNA form, the CDR3 reads TGTGCCAGCAGCCAAGATGGTAGAACAGGGATGAACACTGAAGCTTTCTTT.

This clonotype came up a few times. The chain uses TRBV7-2 and TRBJ2-2, with D hard to call. Germline CDR1 SGHTA, CDR2 FQGNSA. This CDR3 has 13 residues. The V and J ends lost 3 bases and 3 bases respectively, with 5 bases between them. The CDR3 protein is CASSFAHTGELFF. In nucleotides, the CDR3 is TGTGCCAGCAGCTTCGCCCACACCGGGGAGCTGTTTTTT.

V usage is TRBV27 and J usage is TRBJ2-2; a weak D match, TRBD2 (6 bases). V lost 5 bases to trimming and J lost 13 bases, with 14 bases between them. Germline values: CDR1 MNHEY, CDR2 SMNVEV (reference sequence). The CDR3 length is 12 residues. The CDR3 nucleotides are TGTGCCAGCAGTAGCGGGCAGGACGGGCTGTTTTTT. This sequence encodes CASSSGQDGLFF.

This chain joins TRBV20-1 and TRBJ2-7, with D possibly TRBD2 on 6 matching bases. V was clipped by 6 bases and J by 0 bases, with 12 bases between them. This CDR3 has 13 residues. Germline CDR1 and CDR2: DFQATT and SNEGSKA (reference sequence). The CDR3 DNA reads as TGCAGTGCCACGGGAGCAACCTCCTACGAGCAGTACTTC. Its protein is CSATGATSYEQYF.

V usage is TRBV29-1 and J usage is TRBJ1-6, with no clear D. The germline V and J ends were trimmed by 4 bases and 15 bases, with 13 bases remaining between them. The length of the CDR3 is 11 residues. Germline CDR1 reads SQVTM; CDR2 reads ANQGSEA. CDR3 protein: CSVVPLGGLHF. The CDR3 DNA is TGCAGCGTTGTGCCCCTCGGCGGCCTCCACTTT.